The following is a T cell receptor (beta chain) sequence with its context. The target antigen is unknown. Sequencing was performed with immunoSEQ multiplex PCR; in TCRdb, only in-frame clones are kept and a portion is missing. There are roughly 320,000 clones in the sample; around 84% occur only once, and more than 1.5% lies in the top ten. This sample stems from a study of Ad26.COV2.S vaccination and SARS-CoV-2 variants. Study conclusions and caveats: Across vaccine and placebo recipients, the breadth of non-spike TCRs was similar.

CDR3 length equals 13 residues. The V and J ends lost 3 bases and 2 bases respectively, with 7 bases between them. Per germline, CDR1 SGDLS and CDR2 YYNGEE. Documented treatment: about 20 received Ad26.COV2.S at low or high dose, single or two shots; about five received placebo; per-sample allocation not given. Samples analyzed were those drawn on day 63 after the first vaccine or placebo injection. The origin of this receptor is a person between 18 and 65 years old who received the Ad26.COV2.S COVID-19 vaccine or a placebo. Sequencing used peripheral blood, obtained in a trial of Ad26.COV2.S vaccine versus placebo. The chain uses TRBV9 and TRBJ2-3; D gene uncertain. For the CDR3, the DNA is TGTGCCAGCAGCGACCCCATCACAGATACGCAGTATTTT. Its translation: CASSDPITDTQYF.